These T cell receptor beta chains were read from a single sample in a study of early T cells in non-severe SARS-CoV-2 infection. TCRdb independently ran MiXCR on the 5' RACE reads; one entry per CDR3 protein. The table lists nearly 60,000 distinct CDR3 sequences, roughly 13% of them singletons. Sample: whole blood. The origin of the receptors is an adult who was a healthcare worker with PCR-confirmed SARS-CoV-2 infection or an uninfected control (not recorded which). CDR3s include the opening cysteine and the closing phenylalanine or tryptophan. A D gene is named only where the DNA matches it firmly. Only some rows state a clone size, as once, few, many or a class for expanded clones.

j_call	d_call	v_call	clone_size	cdr3_nt	cdr3_aa
TRBJ1-2	TRBD1	TRBV2	once	TGTGCCAGCAGTGAATCGGACAGGCTGTATGGCTACACCTTC	CASSESDRLYGYTF
TRBJ1-1	TRBD1	TRBV12-3/TRBV12-4	NA	TGTGCCAGCTGGGGGGGACAGGGGGCTATGAACACTGAAGCTTTCTTT	CASWGGQGAMNTEAFF
TRBJ2-7	TRBD2	TRBV5-8	few	TGTGCCAGCAGCAAAAGCGGGAGCGGTACCTACGAGCAGTACTTC	CASSKSGSGTYEQYF
TRBJ2-2	NA	TRBV29-1	NA	TGCAGCGTTCGTCCGGGACAGAACACCGGGGAGCTGTTTTTT	CSVRPGQNTGELFF
TRBJ2-7	TRBD2	TRBV20-1	few	TGCAGTGCTAGAGGCGCTACTAGCGGGATCCTCTACGAGCAGTACTTC	CSARGATSGILYEQYF
TRBJ2-3	TRBD1	TRBV11-2	many	TGTGCCAGCAGCTTGGACAGGTCTAGCACAGATACGCAGTATTTT	CASSLDRSSTDTQYF
TRBJ2-2	NA	TRBV29-1	few	TGCAGCGTTGAAGTGTCGGGGGGCGCTAACGGGGAGCTGTTTTTT	CSVEVSGGANGELFF
TRBJ1-2	NA	TRBV27	NA	TGTGCCAGCAGTCCATCGGGGGGCTATGGCTACACCTTC	CASSPSGGYGYTF
TRBJ1-4	NA	TRBV2	many	TGTGCCAGCAGTTCCACCGGGGCCCGTTATGAAAAACTGTTTTTT	CASSSTGARYEKLFF
TRBJ1-5	NA	TRBV7-8	many	TGTGCCAGCAGCTTAGCGGGCACCCCAAATCAGCCCCAGCATTTT	CASSLAGTPNQPQHF
TRBJ2-5	TRBD1	TRBV12-5	few	TGTGCTAGTGGTTTCAAACAGGGGGCGAGTCAGACCCAGTACTTC	CASGFKQGASQTQYF
TRBJ2-3	NA	TRBV12-3/TRBV12-4	many	TGTGCCAGCACCCACCGCCCGCCGGAACCAGATACGCAGTATTTT	CASTHRPPEPDTQYF
TRBJ2-1	TRBD2	TRBV6-2/TRBV6-3	many	TGTGCCAGCAGCAAATTTACTAGCGGGAGGAATGAGCAGTTCTTC	CASSKFTSGRNEQFF
TRBJ1-2	NA	TRBV9	few	TGTGCCAGCAGCTCCGTGGGGTTTGGCTACACCTTC	CASSSVGFGYTF
TRBJ1-4	NA	TRBV9	many	TGTGCCAGCAGCGTAGGTGGAGGGATTAATGAAAAACTGTTTTTT	CASSVGGGINEKLFF
TRBJ1-5	NA	TRBV28	many	TGTGCCAGCAGGATACAGGGCTATCAGCCCCAGCATTTT	CASRIQGYQPQHF
TRBJ1-1	NA	TRBV7-3	many	TGTGCCAGCAGCTTACAGGGATTTGGCACTGAAGCTTTCTTT	CASSLQGFGTEAFF
TRBJ2-7	NA	TRBV12-3/TRBV12-4	many	TGTGCCAGCAGCCCACGAGGGTACAACGAGCAGTACTTC	CASSPRGYNEQYF
TRBJ2-1	NA	TRBV11-3	many	TGTGCCAGCAGCTCCCGCCCGAATGAGCAGTTCTTC	CASSSRPNEQFF
TRBJ1-5	NA	TRBV5-1	NA	TGCGCCAGCAGCTTGGACCTTAGCAATCAGCCCCAGCATTTT	CASSLDLSNQPQHF
TRBJ2-7	NA	TRBV28	NA	TGTGCCAGCAGTCCGCACTTGCCCGAGCAGTACTTC	CASSPHLPEQYF
TRBJ1-2	NA	TRBV25-1	few	TGTGCCAGCAGTGGAAAAGGACAAGGTCCCTATGGCTACACCTTC	CASSGKGQGPYGYTF
TRBJ1-5	TRBD1	TRBV20-1	many	TGCAGTGCTAGAACAACCGGGACAGGACGGCAGCCCCAGCATTTT	CSARTTGTGRQPQHF
TRBJ2-3	NA	TRBV5-4	many	TGTGCCAGCAGCCTGCGGACCAAGACGGCAGATACGCAGTATTTT	CASSLRTKTADTQYF
TRBJ1-6	NA	TRBV2	many	TGTGCCAATACAAGGGTACGGGCCGGGAATTCACCCCTCCACTTT	CANTRVRAGNSPLHF